One and the same sample provided the 10 T cell receptor beta chains below, sequenced in a study of regulatory T cells in long-lasting Graves disease. Arm-PCR of CDR3 regions with iRepertoire HTBI primers generated TCR beta libraries. TCRdb analysed the multiplex PCR reads with MiXCR anew, one entry per CDR3 protein. The data hold 620,000 or so distinct CDR3 sequences, with 16% observed a single time. Time point here: newly diagnosed GD, antithyroid drugs for less than 3 months. The TCR library was made from RNA that had been extracted from PBMCs in TRIzol. The data also belong to a second study, concerning T cells in Graves' hyperthyroidism and ophthalmopathy.

Source: peripheral blood mononuclear cells (PBMCs), taken at new diagnosis, from a patient treated with antithyroid drugs. These receptors were collected from a woman aged 30 to 39 with Graves disease.

This clonotype came up many times. The chain employs TRBV6-2 or TRBV6-3 and TRBJ2-5, with a weak D call TRBD1 (6 bases). The CDR3 is made up of 15 amino acids. CDR1 MNHEY and CDR2 SVGEGT come from the germline V gene. The ends were cut back, 5 bases at V and 3 bases at J, with 16 bases in the middle. DNA for the CDR3: TGTGCCAGCAGTCCCCGACAGGACTCTGAAGAGACCCAGTACTTC. It specifies CASSPRQDSEETQYF.

This clonotype was observed many times. J is TRBJ2-1 and V is TRBV6-2 or TRBV6-3; D unclear. The CDR3 loop spans 12 amino acids. V was shortened by 6 bases and J by 9 bases, with 12 bases between the two germline ends. In germline, CDR1 is MNHEY, CDR2 SVGEGT. The CDR3 nucleotides read TGTGCCAGCAGGGACCCAAAGGGTGAGCAGTTCTTC. This encodes CASRDPKGEQFF.

This clonotype has at least ten counts. The chain has TRBV20-1 and TRBJ1-5; 7 nucleotides align to TRBD1. Germline trimming cut 3 bases from V and 7 bases from J; bases unmatched to any gene: 3. Germline V gives CDR1 DFQATT, CDR2 SNEGSKA (reference sequence). The CDR3 consists of 12 residues. The CDR3 DNA follows: TGCAGTGCTAGTGGGGGACAGCAGCCCCAGCATTTT. It codes for CSASGGQQPQHF.

A few counts support this clonotype. The rearrangement links TRBV11-2 to TRBJ2-2; 7 bases map to TRBD2. This CDR3 is 17 amino acids long. Losses at the gene ends were 3 bases for V and 2 bases for J; bases not matched to a gene: 9. Germline loops: CDR1 SGHAT, CDR2 FQNNGV. The CDR3 DNA is TGTGCCAGCAGCTTTGGAAGCGGGAACGTAAACACCGGGGAGCTGTTTTTT. Residues: CASSFGSGNVNTGELFF.

This rearrangement joins TRBV20-1 to TRBJ2-3; no firm D call. Trimming took 6 bases from V and 4 from J, leaving 11 bases between them. Germline CDR1 reads DFQATT; CDR2 reads SNEGSKA (reference sequence). This CDR3 spans 12 amino acids. CDR3 bases: TGCAGTGCAGACCGATCTTCAGATACGCAGTATTTT. Protein sequence: CSADRSSDTQYF.

This clonotype was counted ten times or more. The CDR3 coding sequence is TGTGCCAGCAGCCCGACAGGGTACACCGGGGAGCTGTTTTTT. Encoded protein: CASSPTGYTGELFF. V usage is TRBV28 and J usage is TRBJ2-2, with 7 nucleotides matching TRBD1. V dropped 6 bases and J dropped 3; count of bases not matched to a gene: 4. The length of the CDR3 is 14 residues. CDR1 and CDR2 (germline): MDHEN, SYDVKM.

This clonotype was counted many times. The CDR3 coding sequence is TGTGCCAGCAGTACCCCGACAGGGGGGGACTATGGCTACACCTTC. It is translated as CASSTPTGGDYGYTF. This sequence joins TRBV6-2 or TRBV6-3 and TRBJ1-2; 9 nucleotides align to TRBD1. CDR1 is MNHEY and CDR2 is SVGEGT in the germline V gene. This CDR3 region has 15 residues. V trimming: 5 bases; J trimming: 3 bases; junction bases outside the gene matches: 7.

There are a few counts of this clonotype. The J gene is TRBJ2-3, the V gene TRBV24-1; 9 bases map to TRBD2. The CDR3 contains 16 residues. Germline assignment: CDR1 KGHDR and CDR2 SFDVKD. V trimming: 5 bases; J trimming: 5 bases; junction bases outside the gene matches: 10. In DNA form, the CDR3 reads TGTGCCACCAGTGGCCCTACGACACTAGCGGGAGATACGCAGTATTTT. It encodes CATSGPTTLAGDTQYF.

Here the CDR3 DNA reads TGTGCCAGCAGCTGGCGGGAGGGAGTACAAGAGACCCAGTACTTC. Translating it yields CASSWREGVQETQYF. The V gene is TRBV9, the J gene TRBJ2-5, with TRBD2 matching over 9 bases. The CDR3 spans 15 residues. Germline trimming cut 4 bases from V and 2 bases from J; bases unmatched to any gene: 6. CDR1 and CDR2 from the germline V gene are SGDLS and YYNGEE.

The table lists this clonotype with many counts. The CDR3 loop reads CASSLYGGPRETQYF. CDR3 nucleotides: TGTGCCAGCAGTTTATATGGGGGACCCAGGGAGACCCAGTACTTC. This chain connects TRBV27 to TRBJ2-5, with D perhaps given as TRBD1 or TRBD2 (5 bases each). V lost 1 base and J lost 5, with 14 bases in between. This CDR3 comprises 15 residues. CDR1 MNHEY and CDR2 SMNVEV come from the germline V gene (reference sequence).